Included here is one T cell receptor beta chain sequence, with context. Its specificity is not known. The sample comes from a study of cytomegalovirus exposure and HLA in healthy donors. Whole-study results and caveats: Cytomegalovirus-associated TCR beta chains were listed, numbering under 200. Most CMV-associated TCR beta chains were later found to appear HLA-restricted.

The primer mix had 60 Vbeta and 13 Jbeta primers. The protocol was immunoSEQ multiplex PCR, while the TCRdb copy is restricted to in-frame clones and leaves out a portion. The data show 150,000 to 200,000 clones, approximately 86% seen once. Germline CDR1 MGHDK, CDR2 SYGVNS. This CDR3 spans 13 amino acids. Trimming left V 2 bases short and J 4 bases short, with 6 bases between. The source material was PBMCs. The TCR originated in a woman between 18 and 29 years old in good health and CMV-seronegative. This sequence joins TRBV25-1 and TRBJ2-1; D perhaps matches TRBD1 (5 bases). The CDR3 bases are TGTGCCAGCAGTGAACCAGGGTACAATGAGCAGTTCTTC. It yields the protein CASSEPGYNEQFF. Full variable domain (rest looked up from reference TRBV25-1 and TRBJ2-1): EADIYQTPRYLVIGTGKKITLECSQTMGHDKMYWYQQDPGMELHLIHYSYGVNSTEKGDLSSESTVSRIRTEHFPLTLESARPSHTSQYLCASSEPGYNEQFFGPGTRLTVL.